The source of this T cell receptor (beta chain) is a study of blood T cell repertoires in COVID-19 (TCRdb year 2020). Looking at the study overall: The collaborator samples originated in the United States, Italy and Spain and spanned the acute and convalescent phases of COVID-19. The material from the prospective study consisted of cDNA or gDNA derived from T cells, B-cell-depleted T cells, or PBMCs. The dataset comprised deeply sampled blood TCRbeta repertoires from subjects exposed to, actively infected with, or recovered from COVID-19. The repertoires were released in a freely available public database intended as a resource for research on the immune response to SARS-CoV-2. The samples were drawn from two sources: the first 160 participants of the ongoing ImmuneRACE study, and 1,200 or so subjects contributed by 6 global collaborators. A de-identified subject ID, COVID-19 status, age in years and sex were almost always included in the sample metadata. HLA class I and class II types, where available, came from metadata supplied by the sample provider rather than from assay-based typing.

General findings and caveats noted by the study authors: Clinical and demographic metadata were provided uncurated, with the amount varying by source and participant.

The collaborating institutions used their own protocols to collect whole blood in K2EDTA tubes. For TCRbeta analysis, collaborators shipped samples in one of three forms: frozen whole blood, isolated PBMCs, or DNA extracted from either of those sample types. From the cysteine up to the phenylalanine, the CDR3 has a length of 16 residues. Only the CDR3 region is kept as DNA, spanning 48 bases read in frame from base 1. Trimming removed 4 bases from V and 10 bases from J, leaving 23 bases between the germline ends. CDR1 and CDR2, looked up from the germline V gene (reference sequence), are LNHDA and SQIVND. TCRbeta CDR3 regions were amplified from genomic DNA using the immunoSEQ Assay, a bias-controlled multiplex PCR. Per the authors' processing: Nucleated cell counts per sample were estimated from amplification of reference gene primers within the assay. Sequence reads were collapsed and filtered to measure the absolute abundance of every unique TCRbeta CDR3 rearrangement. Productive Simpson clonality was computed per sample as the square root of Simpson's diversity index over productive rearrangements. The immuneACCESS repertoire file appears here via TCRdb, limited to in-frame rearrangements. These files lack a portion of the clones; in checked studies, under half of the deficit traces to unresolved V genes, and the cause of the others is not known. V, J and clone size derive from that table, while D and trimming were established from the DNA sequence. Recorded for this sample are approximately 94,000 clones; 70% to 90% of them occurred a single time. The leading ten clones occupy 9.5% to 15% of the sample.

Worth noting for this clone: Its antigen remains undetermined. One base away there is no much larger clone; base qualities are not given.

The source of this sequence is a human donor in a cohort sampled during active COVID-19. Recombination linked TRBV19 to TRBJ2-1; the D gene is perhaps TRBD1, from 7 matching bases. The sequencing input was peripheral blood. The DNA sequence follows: TGTGCCAGTAGTAGGAGGGGTGGAGGTCAGGGGGACGAGCAGTTCTTC. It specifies CASSRRGGGQGDEQFF.